The rows below give T cell receptor beta chains drawn from one sample of a study of CD8+ T cells in alopecia areata. The assay was immunoSEQ multiplex PCR, and TCRdb's table has in-frame clones only and misses some. The table shows 95,000 to 150,000 clones, with roughly 57% occurring only once. The sequencing here drew on CD4+ T cells sorted from blood, taken at week 4, from a patient treated with tofacitinib. These receptor sequences come from a human donor with alopecia areata. The CDR3 runs from the conserved cysteine through the conserved F or W. Each record gives: D gene, V gene, clone size, J gene, CDR3 protein, CDR3 DNA. The D gene is left open where the match is weak. Clone sizes are given selectively: once, few, many, or a class where the clone is expanded.

NA,TRBV30,few,TRBJ2-6,CAWERSGANVLTF,TGTGCCTGGGAACGGTCTGGGGCCAACGTCCTGACTTTC
NA,TRBV2,NA,TRBJ1-1,CASSDYEVTDTEAFF,TGTGCCAGCAGTGATTACGAGGTAACTGACACTGAAGCTTTCTTT
NA,TRBV7-2,NA,TRBJ2-6,CASSLQGTGANVLTF,TGTGCCAGCAGCCTACAGGGTACTGGGGCCAACGTCCTGACTTTC
NA,TRBV5-1,NA,TRBJ2-7,CASSLAGRGYEQYF,TGCGCCAGCAGCTTGGCCGGCAGGGGCTACGAGCAGTACTTC
NA,TRBV10-3,NA,TRBJ1-1,CAIRGDGAEAFF,TGTGCCATCAGGGGGGATGGGGCTGAAGCTTTCTTT
TRBD2,TRBV5-1,few,TRBJ2-1,CASSFRSGGTNEQFF,TGCGCCAGCAGCTTCCGGAGCGGGGGGACTAATGAGCAGTTCTTC
NA,TRBV7-2,NA,TRBJ2-7,CASSLASGPYEQYF,TGTGCCAGCAGCTTAGCTAGCGGTCCCTACGAGCAGTACTTC
NA,TRBV9,NA,TRBJ1-5,CASSVVQRPQHF,TGTGCCAGCAGCGTAGTACAAAGGCCCCAGCATTTT
TRBD1,TRBV7-9,NA,TRBJ2-5,CASSPRGPGQETQYF,TGTGCCAGCAGCCCCAGGGGGCCAGGGCAAGAGACCCAGTACTTC
NA,TRBV19,NA,TRBJ1-2,CASSRERQEIYGYTF,TGTGCCAGTAGTAGGGAAAGACAGGAGATCTATGGCTACACCTTC
TRBD1,TRBV27,NA,TRBJ2-7,CASRLQDRAPQYF,TGTGCCAGCAGACTCCAGGACAGGGCCCCTCAGTACTTC
NA,TRBV20-1,NA,TRBJ1-2,CIARGDTGYTF,TGCATCGCACGAGGAGATACTGGCTACACCTTC
TRBD1,TRBV9,few,TRBJ2-7,CASSPGQGLYEQYF,TGTGCCAGCAGCCCAGGACAGGGATTGTACGAGCAGTACTTC
NA,TRBV4-3,NA,TRBJ1-1,CASSQEGVDEAFF,TGCGCCAGCAGCCAAGAGGGGGTAGATGAAGCTTTCTTT
TRBD1,TRBV18,once,TRBJ1-2,CASSPETGGHGYTF,TGTGCCAGCTCACCAGAGACAGGGGGTCATGGCTACACCTTC
NA,TRBV30,few,TRBJ1-2,CAWNAGNLNYGYTF,TGTGCCTGGAACGCGGGGAACCTTAACTATGGCTACACCTTC
TRBD2,TRBV9,NA,TRBJ2-7,CASSVAGTTRGEQYF,TGTGCCAGCAGCGTAGCGGGGACTACCCGTGGAGAGCAGTACTTC
NA,TRBV29-1,NA,TRBJ1-1,CSVGGQTEAFF,TGCAGCGTTGGGGGGCAGACTGAAGCTTTCTTT
NA,TRBV30,NA,TRBJ2-4,CAWSSNRVPQNIQYF,TGTGCCTGGAGTTCCAACAGGGTTCCTCAAAACATTCAGTACTTC
NA,TRBV19,NA,TRBJ2-5,CASSPGQGRKTQYF,TGTGCCAGTAGCCCCGGGCAGGGGCGGAAGACCCAGTACTTC
NA,TRBV6-5,NA,TRBJ2-5,CASSYSLGETQYF,TGTGCCAGCAGTTACTCGTTGGGGGAGACCCAGTACTTC
TRBD1,TRBV9,NA,TRBJ2-6,CASSPSRDRGPGANVLTF,TGTGCCAGCAGCCCATCCCGGGACAGGGGGCCTGGGGCCAACGTCCTGACTTTC
NA,TRBV27,NA,TRBJ2-6,CASSTGLVGSAGANVLTF,TGTGCCAGCAGTACCGGATTGGTGGGGTCGGCTGGGGCCAACGTCCTGACTTTC
NA,TRBV5-6,few,TRBJ2-3,CASSLMITDTQYF,TGTGCCAGCAGCTTGATGATCACAGATACGCAGTATTTT
TRBD1,TRBV30,NA,TRBJ1-2,CASTKGQGFFGYTF,TGTGCCTCGACGAAGGGACAGGGGTTTTTCGGCTACACCTTC
NA,TRBV7-3,once,TRBJ2-2,CASSSRLDTGELFF,TGTGCCAGCAGCTCCCGACTAGACACCGGGGAGCTGTTTTTT
TRBD1,TRBV15,once,TRBJ1-1,CATSRDRENTEAFF,TGTGCCACCAGCAGGGACAGGGAAAACACTGAAGCTTTCTTT
TRBD2,TRBV27,few,TRBJ2-1,CASSGGGSTLYNEQFF,TGTGCCAGCAGTGGGGGGGGTTCCACCCTCTACAATGAGCAGTTCTTC
NA,TRBV5-1,NA,TRBJ2-2,CASSLASRSTGELFF,TGCGCCAGCAGCTTGGCGTCCAGGTCCACCGGGGAGCTGTTTTTT